The 27 T cell receptor beta chains listed next were all sequenced from one sample in a study of T cell responses to AZD1222 COVID-19 vaccine. Sequencing used immunoSEQ multiplex PCR; TCRdb keeps in-frame clones, though not all of them. The data contain about 190,000 clones, approximately 87% of them singletons. The sequences come from peripheral blood, collected on day 0 of MenACWY control vaccination. Source of these receptors: an adult in good health.

This chain joins TRBV5-4 and TRBJ2-2; 11 bases agree with TRBD1. Per the germline V gene, CDR1 is SGHNT and CDR2 is YYREEE (reference sequence). V gave up 1 base and J gave up 7 bases; unmatched junction bases: 15. The CDR3 is made up of 19 amino acids. This CDR3 is CASSLSVRRTGGAYGELFF. CDR3 nucleotides: TGTGCCAGCAGCTTGTCGGTCCGAAGGACAGGGGGCGCCTACGGGGAGCTGTTTTTT.

J is TRBJ2-1 and V is TRBV28, with 10 bases that match TRBD2. The germline CDR1 and CDR2 sequences are MDHEN and SYDVKM. The ends lost 5 bases at V and 8 bases at J; junction bases unmatched: 9. CDR3 size: 15 residues. CDR3 coding DNA: TGTGCCAGCAGTACCCCCTCTAGCGGGAGTCATGAGCAGTTCTTC. Amino acid sequence: CASSTPSSGSHEQFF. The entire variable domain, with the rest obtained from reference TRBV28 and TRBJ2-1, is as follows: DVKVTQSSRYLVKRTGEKVFLECVQDMDHENMFWYRQDPGLGLRLIYFSYDVKMKEKGDIPEGYSVSREKKERFSLILESASTNQTSMYLCASSTPSSGSHEQFFGPGTRLTVL.

The chain is built from TRBV6-4 and TRBJ2-1; D not resolved. There are 14 residues in the CDR3. The V end lost 3 bases, the J end lost 8 bases, and 14 bases lay between the germline ends. Germline V gene sequence: CDR1 MRHNA, CDR2 SNTAGT. The CDR3 is CASSETGEEYEQFF. In DNA form, the CDR3 reads TGTGCCAGCAGTGAAACGGGCGAAGAGTATGAGCAGTTCTTC.

The J gene is TRBJ2-5, the V gene TRBV6-1; D is perhaps TRBD1 (5 bases). Trimming removed 0 bases at V and 5 bases at J, with 13 bases between. Germline V gives CDR1 MNHNS, CDR2 SASEGT. The CDR3 is 15 amino acids. The CDR3 is CASSEAKGHMETQYF. As DNA, the CDR3 is TGTGCCAGCAGTGAAGCGAAGGGGCACATGGAGACCCAGTACTTC.

The chain recombines TRBV15 with TRBJ2-3; TRBD2 might be the D (5 bases). Germline V lookup: CDR1 LNHNV, CDR2 YYDKDF (reference sequence). Deletions cut 1 base from V and 3 bases from J, with 17 bases between. The CDR3 runs 17 residues. CDR3 in DNA: TGTGCCACCAGCAGAGGGCTGGACTCCTACGGGACAGATACGCAGTATTTT. Translation gives CATSRGLDSYGTDTQYF.

This chain uses TRBV29-1 with TRBJ1-1, with D uncertain. Germline CDR1 SQVTM, CDR2 ANQGSEA. The V and J ends lost 5 bases and 10 bases respectively, with 14 bases between them. The CDR3 consists of 11 residues. The CDR3 DNA sequence: TGCAGCGTTCCGATGAGCGCGGGAGCTTTCTTT. It specifies CSVPMSAGAFF.

V is TRBV28 and J is TRBJ1-4; no clear D gene. Trimming removed 4 bases at V and 7 bases at J, with 10 bases between. In germline, CDR1 is MDHEN, CDR2 SYDVKM. The CDR3 covers 13 residues. CDR3 amino acids: CASSSGAVEKLFF. In DNA, the CDR3 is TGTGCCAGCAGTTCGGGTGCCGTTGAAAAACTGTTTTTT. The entire variable domain, with the rest obtained from reference TRBV28 and TRBJ1-4, is as follows: DVKVTQSSRYLVKRTGEKVFLECVQDMDHENMFWYRQDPGLGLRLIYFSYDVKMKEKGDIPEGYSVSREKKERFSLILESASTNQTSMYLCASSSGAVEKLFFGSGTQLSVL.

This chain connects TRBV9 to TRBJ2-7; no definite D call. V was trimmed by 3 bases and J by 7 bases, leaving 14 bases between them. The CDR3 consists of 13 residues. In germline, CDR1 is SGDLS, CDR2 YYNGEE. CDR3 bases: TGTGCCAGCAGCGCCCAGACGGTTGAAGAGCAGTACTTC. It encodes CASSAQTVEEQYF.

V is TRBV3-1 (or the pseudogene TRBV3-2) and J is TRBJ2-7, with D possibly being TRBD2 (6 bases). Trimming took 1 base from V and 6 from J, leaving 13 bases between them. This CDR3 spans 14 amino acids. The germline gives CDR1 LGHDT, CDR2 YNNKEL (reference sequence). CDR3 protein: CASSQVTGVSEQYF. CDR3 DNA sequence: TGTGCCAGCAGCCAAGTCACGGGGGTAAGCGAGCAGTACTTC.

This clone was observed a handful of times. CDR3 bases: TGTGCCAGCAGCTTAGAAGGGTGGGGCACAGATACGCAGTATTTT. This encodes CASSLEGWGTDTQYF. V gene TRBV7-2 combines with J gene TRBJ2-3, with D unclear. The CDR3 contains 15 residues. Trimming removed 1 base at V and 1 base at J, with 9 bases between. Germline V lookup: CDR1 SGHTA, CDR2 FQGNSA.

This clone appeared a few times. This chain links TRBV3-1 (or the pseudogene TRBV3-2) with TRBJ2-2; D assignment may be TRBD1 or TRBD2 (5 bases each). The CDR3 contains 12 residues. Germline V gene data show CDR1 as LGHDT and CDR2 as YNNKEL (reference sequence). The ends were cut back, 6 bases at V and 6 bases at J, with 8 bases in the middle. The CDR3 loop is CASRRGPGELFF. CDR3 coding DNA: TGTGCCAGCAGGAGGGGTCCCGGGGAGCTGTTTTTT.

This chain joins TRBV6-5 and TRBJ1-4; D possibly corresponds to TRBD1 (5 bases). The germline CDR1 and CDR2 sequences are MNHEY and SVGAGI. This CDR3 is 15 amino acids long. Trimming shortened V by 4 bases and J by 7 bases, and 16 bases separated the two germline ends. CDR3 in amino acids: CASSSNTGGSEKLFF. CDR3 sequence (DNA): TGTGCCAGCAGTTCAAATACAGGAGGGAGTGAAAAACTGTTTTTT.

V usage is TRBV5-1 and J usage is TRBJ1-1, with 7 nucleotides matching TRBD1. Germline trimming cut 3 bases from V and 7 bases from J; bases unmatched to any gene: 12. The CDR3 totals 15 residues. CDR1 and CDR2 from the germline V gene are SGHRS and YFSETQ. CDR3 bases: TGCGCCAGCAGCTCAGGGTCACAGGGGAGGGTTGAAGCTTTCTTT. Its protein is CASSSGSQGRVEAFF.

This chain connects TRBV5-4 to TRBJ2-2; tentatively, D is TRBD2 (5 bases). CDR1 is SGHNT, CDR2 YYREEE, per germline (reference sequence). The CDR3 runs to 14 residues. The germline V and J ends were trimmed by 1 base and 3 bases, with 7 bases remaining between them. In DNA, the CDR3 is TGTGCCAGCAGCTTGAGAGGGTACACCGGGGAGCTGTTTTTT. It yields the protein CASSLRGYTGELFF.

In this sample, this clone turned up a few times. The genes are TRBV3-1 (or the pseudogene TRBV3-2) and TRBJ1-4, with D hard to call. Per the germline V gene, CDR1 is LGHDT and CDR2 is YNNKEL (reference sequence). The CDR3 runs to 12 residues. V lost 0 bases to trimming and J lost 10 bases, with 6 bases between them. CDR3 sequence reads: CASSQDPRKLFF. The CDR3 coding sequence is TGTGCCAGCAGCCAAGACCCGAGAAAACTGTTTTTT.

The gene calls are TRBV9 and TRBJ2-1, with a possible D match to TRBD2 (5 bases). The germline V and J ends were trimmed by 0 bases and 2 bases, with 12 bases remaining between them. Germline V lookup: CDR1 SGDLS, CDR2 YYNGEE. The CDR3 is made up of 16 amino acids. This chain's CDR3 is CASSVAISGTYNEQFF. In nucleotides, the CDR3 is TGTGCCAGCAGCGTAGCTATTTCGGGAACCTACAATGAGCAGTTCTTC.

The chain combines TRBV5-1 with TRBJ1-2; perhaps TRBD1 as D (5 bases). Trimming stripped 0 bases from V and 2 bases from J, with 11 bases between. CDR3 length: 15 residues. CDR1 is SGHRS, CDR2 YFSETQ, per germline. CDR3 protein: CASSLGQGRNYGYTF. DNA of the CDR3: TGCGCCAGCAGCTTGGGGCAGGGAAGGAACTATGGCTACACCTTC.

The J gene is TRBJ2-6, the V gene TRBV19, with D uncertain. The CDR3 spans 17 residues. Between the trimmed V and J ends, which lost 2 bases and 4 bases, there was a span of 15 bases. Germline V gene lookup returns CDR1 LNHDA and CDR2 SQIVND (reference sequence). The CDR3 here is CASSIQGRPLGANVLTF. The CDR3 nucleotides are TGTGCCAGTAGTATACAAGGGCGGCCACTCGGGGCCAACGTCCTGACTTTC.

The chain has TRBV28 and TRBJ1-1, with TRBD1 matching over 8 bases. Germline V gene sequence: CDR1 MDHEN, CDR2 SYDVKM. The ends lost 5 bases at V and 8 bases at J; junction bases unmatched: 13. This CDR3 has 15 residues. The CDR3 spells CASSTQTGAPSEAFF. CDR3 bases: TGTGCCAGCAGTACCCAGACAGGGGCCCCGTCGGAAGCTTTCTTT.

This clone is a singleton in its sample. The chain uses TRBV7-9 and TRBJ2-2; 8 bases are a match to TRBD1. With 5 bases clipped from V and 7 bases from J, the junction kept 6 bases outside the gene matches. CDR1 and CDR2 (germline): SEHNR, FQNEAQ (reference sequence). This CDR3 is 14 amino acids long. CDR3 bases: TGTGCCAGCAGCCCCGACAGGGGTAACGGGGAGCTGTTTTTT. Protein product: CASSPDRGNGELFF.

The J gene is TRBJ2-3, the V gene TRBV27; 8 nucleotides agree with TRBD1. There are 13 residues in the CDR3. V lost 7 bases, J lost 3 bases, and 3 bases stayed unmatched. Germline V lookup: CDR1 MNHEY, CDR2 SMNVEV (reference sequence). The CDR3 protein is CASTDRGTDTQYF. DNA of the CDR3: TGTGCCAGCACCGACAGGGGTACAGATACGCAGTATTTT.

The V gene is TRBV18, the J gene TRBJ2-1; 8 bases are shared with TRBD1. The CDR3 spans 15 residues. Germline CDR1 KGHSH, CDR2 LQKENI. Trimming took 4 bases from V and 6 from J; bases not matched to a gene: 8. The CDR3 protein is CASSQTGEISNEQFF. As DNA, the CDR3 is TGTGCCAGCTCACAGACAGGGGAGATTTCCAATGAGCAGTTCTTC.

The gene calls are TRBV6-4 and TRBJ2-3; 9 nucleotides line up with TRBD1. J gave up 3 bases and V 4 bases, and 8 bases lay outside the gene matches. CDR1 and CDR2 (germline): MRHNA, SNTAGT. The CDR3 runs 16 residues. The chain's CDR3 is CASSVGKTGGTDTQYF. The CDR3, as DNA: TGTGCCAGCAGTGTGGGGAAGACAGGGGGAACAGATACGCAGTATTTT.

This clone occurred a few times. The chain recombines TRBV19 with TRBJ2-7, with D maybe TRBD1 (5 bases). The CDR3 has 13 amino acids. Germline CDR1 and CDR2: LNHDA and SQIVND (reference sequence). The V and J ends lost 8 bases and 2 bases respectively, with 13 bases between them. The CDR3 bases are TGTGCCAGTGGGGTAGACAGTACCTACGAGCAGTACTTC. Encoded protein: CASGVDSTYEQYF.

This clone was observed a few times. This chain uses TRBV19 with TRBJ1-5; D unresolved. This CDR3 has 13 amino acids. Per the germline V gene, CDR1 is LNHDA and CDR2 is SQIVND (reference sequence). Between the trimmed V and J ends, which lost 0 bases and 7 bases, there was a span of 7 bases. The CDR3 DNA follows: TGTGCCAGTAGTATAGATATTCGCCAGCCCCAGCATTTT. Amino acid sequence: CASSIDIRQPQHF.

This sequence joins TRBV4-3 and TRBJ1-5; D uncertain. The CDR3 spans 13 residues. The germline V and J ends were trimmed by 1 base and 5 bases, with 6 bases remaining between them. CDR1 and CDR2 from the germline V gene are LGHNA and YSLEER. As DNA, the CDR3 is TGCGCCAGCAGCCAAGGGGGATATCAGCCCCAGCATTTT. This codes for CASSQGGYQPQHF.

There are a few counts of this clone. The chain recombines TRBV3-1 (or the pseudogene TRBV3-2) with TRBJ2-7, with 9 bases that match TRBD1. Trimming removed 5 bases from V and 2 bases from J; junction bases left unmatched: 7. The CDR3 covers 15 residues. Germline assignment: CDR1 LGHDT and CDR2 YNNKEL (reference sequence). The DNA of the CDR3 is TGTGCCAGCAGCAAAGGACAGGGGATGGCCTACGAGCAGTACTTC. It yields the protein CASSKGQGMAYEQYF.